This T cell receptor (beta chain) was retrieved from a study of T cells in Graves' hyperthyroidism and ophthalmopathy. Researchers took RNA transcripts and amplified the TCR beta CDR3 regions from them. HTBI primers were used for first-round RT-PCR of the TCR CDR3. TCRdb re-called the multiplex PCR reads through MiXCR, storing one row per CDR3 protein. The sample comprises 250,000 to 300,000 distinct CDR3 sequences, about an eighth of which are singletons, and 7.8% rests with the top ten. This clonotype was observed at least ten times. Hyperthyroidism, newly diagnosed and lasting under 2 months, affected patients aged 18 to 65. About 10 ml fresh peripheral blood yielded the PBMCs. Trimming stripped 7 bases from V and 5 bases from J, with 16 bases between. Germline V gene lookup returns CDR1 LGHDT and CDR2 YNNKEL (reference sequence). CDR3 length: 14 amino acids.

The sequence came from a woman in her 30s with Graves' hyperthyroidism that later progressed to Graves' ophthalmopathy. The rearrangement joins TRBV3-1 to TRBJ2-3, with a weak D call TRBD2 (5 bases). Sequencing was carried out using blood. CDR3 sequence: CASNTYPGKDTQYF. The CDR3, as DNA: TGTGCCAGCAACACCTACCCGGGGAAAGATACGCAGTATTTT.